The T cell receptor beta chain under discussion was sequenced for a study of T cell repertoires in cytomegalovirus infection. Background on the study: Newly reported HLA-C-restricted and thoroughly characterized HLA-B-restricted CMV epitopes were employed. TCR beta signatures that were public indicated CMV infection and matching HLA type. Findings of the study overall: Clonotype analysis showed dominance of the ex vivo response by HLA-C-restricted CMV-specific TCR beta clonotypes. Carriers of CMV and the relevant HLA type were discriminated by public TCR beta frequency.

In TCRdb, the reads were re-called with MiXCR into one record per CDR3 protein. This repertoire shows approximately 730,000 distinct CDR3 sequences, 30% to 40% found once; its top ten account for over 15%. The trim removed 6 bases at V and 4 bases at J, leaving 4 bases unmatched. Germline V gene data show CDR1 as MNHEY and CDR2 as SVGAGI. CDR3 length equals 13 residues. This clonotype was recorded many times. As yet, its antigen is unknown. Material: cultured PBMCs, obtained from culture after CMV antigen stimulation. The chain recombines TRBV6-5 with TRBJ1-1; 8 nucleotides align to TRBD1. This TCR was sampled from a human donor in good health (CMV status not recorded). Some clones in this sample may be carry-over from other donors' samples. CDR3 in DNA: TGTGCCAGCAGAGGACAGGGAAGCACTGAAGCTTTCTTT. Its translation is CASRGQGSTEAFF.